The 13 T cell receptor beta chains given below trace back to one sample, sequenced in a study of cytomegalovirus exposure and HLA in healthy donors. PCR employed 60 Vbeta and 13 Jbeta primers. The table came from immunoSEQ multiplex PCR; TCRdb's copy has only in-frame clones and leaves some out. The sample lists 95,000 to 150,000 clones; under 85% were seen once. The sequenced sample was PBMCs. These receptors were collected from a man younger than 30 in good health and CMV-seropositive.

This clone was observed a handful of times. The chain is built from TRBV10-3 and TRBJ2-1; 8 bases line up with TRBD1. This CDR3 region has 15 residues. The V gene end was trimmed by 9 bases and the J gene end by 4 bases; junction bases not matched to a gene: 11. Germline loops: CDR1 ENHRY, CDR2 SYGVKD. CDR3 in DNA: TGTGCCATAGACAGGGGACAACCTTATTACAATGAGCAGTTCTTC. Encoded protein: CAIDRGQPYYNEQFF.

V is TRBV19 and J is TRBJ2-7; 7 bases agree with TRBD2. This CDR3 contains 13 residues. The germline CDR1 and CDR2 sequences are LNHDA and SQIVND (reference sequence). The J segment lost 6 bases and the V segment lost 5 bases, leaving 7 bases of the junction unmatched. The CDR3 DNA reads as TGTGCCAGTAGTCAACCGGGGAGGGGCGAGCAGTACTTC. It specifies CASSQPGRGEQYF. Complete variable domain (other parts from reference TRBV19 and TRBJ2-7): DGGITQSPKYLFRKEGQNVTLSCEQNLNHDAMYWYRQDPGQGLRLIYYSQIVNDFQKGDIAEGYSVSREKKESFPLTVTSAQKNPTAFYLCASSQPGRGEQYFGPGTRLTVT.

The chain carries TRBV5-4 and TRBJ2-3, with a possible D match to TRBD2 (5 bases). The germline CDR1 and CDR2 sequences are SGHNT and YYREEE (reference sequence). This CDR3 comprises 13 residues. V was pared by 5 bases and J by 6 bases, with 13 bases between. As DNA, the CDR3 is TGTGCCAGCAGATCGGACTCACGGGATACGCAGTATTTT. It codes for CASRSDSRDTQYF.

CDR3 loop: CASSLLGPAGGGNQPQHF. The CDR3 DNA reads TGTGCCAGCAGCTTATTAGGCCCAGCCGGGGGAGGCAATCAGCCCCAGCATTTT. The V and J genes are TRBV7-6 and TRBJ1-5; the D gene is possibly TRBD1 (5 bases). V was pared by 2 bases and J by 2 bases, with 19 bases between. The CDR3 totals 18 residues. Germline CDR1 reads SGHVS; CDR2 reads FNYEAQ.

This clone showed up just a few times. The chain employs TRBV5-1 and TRBJ1-2; D unclear. CDR1 and CDR2 from the germline V gene are SGHRS and YFSETQ. The CDR3 length is 16 residues. V lost 0 bases, J lost 1 base, and 13 bases lay in between. In DNA form, the CDR3 reads TGCGCCAGCAGCTTGGATGTGACACAAAATAACTATGGCTACACCTTC. Its translation is CASSLDVTQNNYGYTF. Full variable domain (remainder filled in from reference TRBV5-1 and TRBJ1-2): KAGVTQTPRYLIKTRGQQVTLSCSPISGHRSVSWYQQTPGQGLQFLFEYFSETQRNKGNFPGRFSGRQFSNSRSEMNVSTLELGDSALYLCASSLDVTQNNYGYTFGSGTRLTVV.

DNA for the CDR3: TGCGCCAGCAGCTTTCCGGGACAGGTTAATTCACCCCTCCACTTT. It is translated as CASSFPGQVNSPLHF. V is TRBV10-2 and J is TRBJ1-6, with 8 nucleotides matching TRBD1. J gave up 6 bases and V 6 bases, and 7 bases lay outside the gene matches. Germline-derived CDR1 and CDR2 are WSHSY and SAAADI. The CDR3 is 15 residues long.

The J gene is TRBJ1-4, the V gene TRBV19; D may be TRBD1 (6 bases). The CDR3 loop spans 17 amino acids. From germline, CDR1 is LNHDA and CDR2 SQIVND (reference sequence). With 1 base removed from V and 4 bases from J, the gap between germline ends came to 16 bases. CDR3 amino acids: CASSIVSGGQSNEKLFF. In DNA, the CDR3 is TGTGCCAGTAGTATAGTCAGTGGAGGACAGAGTAATGAAAAACTGTTTTTT.

This clone was recorded once. The chain joins TRBV15 to TRBJ2-7; D is possibly TRBD2 (5 bases). Trimming left V 0 bases short and J 7 bases short, with 16 bases between. This CDR3 has 15 amino acids. Per the germline V gene, CDR1 is LNHNV and CDR2 is YYDKDF (reference sequence). As DNA, the CDR3 is TGTGCCACCAGCAGAGATTTTGGCCTAGCAGCAGAGCAGTACTTC. Its protein is CATSRDFGLAAEQYF.

This clone has a single count. This chain's CDR3 is CASSLASLEKLFF. As DNA, the CDR3 is TGTGCCAGCAGCTTAGCGTCTCTTGAAAAACTGTTTTTT. This chain uses TRBV7-8 with TRBJ1-4; the D is unclear. V shed 0 bases and J shed 7 bases, with 6 bases lying between them. This CDR3 is built from 13 residues. Looked up from germline, CDR1 is SGHVS and CDR2 is FQNEAQ.

This chain joins TRBV7-6 and TRBJ2-1; 9 nucleotides line up with TRBD2. The V gene end was trimmed by 5 bases and the J gene end by 2 bases; junction bases not matched to a gene: 7. This CDR3 is built from 16 residues. Looked up from germline, CDR1 is SGHVS and CDR2 is FNYEAQ. The CDR3 bases are TGTGCCAGCAGCCCGACTAGCGGCGTACCCTACAATGAGCAGTTCTTC. Its translation is CASSPTSGVPYNEQFF.

The chain recombines TRBV15 with TRBJ1-4; the D gene is possibly TRBD1 (6 bases). The CDR3 totals 15 residues. V was cut by 6 bases and J by 0 bases, with 11 bases left in between. Germline V gene data show CDR1 as LNHNV and CDR2 as YYDKDF (reference sequence). In DNA, the CDR3 is TGTGCCACCAGGAATTCAGGGGCAACTAATGAAAAACTGTTTTTT. Its translation is CATRNSGATNEKLFF.

The chain employs TRBV19 and TRBJ2-1; 7 bases fit TRBD2. The V gene end was trimmed by 0 bases and the J gene end by 12 bases; junction bases not matched to a gene: 8. Germline loops: CDR1 LNHDA, CDR2 SQIVND (reference sequence). This CDR3 spans 14 amino acids. In DNA form, the CDR3 reads TGTGCCAGTAGTATAGAAGGACTAGTAAATCGGCAGTTCTTC. The encoded protein is CASSIEGLVNRQFF.

This chain joins TRBV19 and TRBJ2-6; 7 bases line up with TRBD1. CDR1 and CDR2 from the germline V gene are LNHDA and SQIVND (reference sequence). V lost 5 bases to trimming and J lost 2 bases; unmatched junction nucleotides: 9. The CDR3 loop spans 17 amino acids. The CDR3 reads CASSPLDRKTGANVLTF. CDR3 DNA: TGTGCCAGTAGTCCCCTGGACAGGAAGACTGGGGCCAACGTCCTGACTTTC.